A selection of T cell receptor beta chains follows, all from one sample in a study of regulatory T cells in long-lasting Graves disease. TCRdb itself ran the multiplex PCR reads through MiXCR, one entry per CDR3 protein. The sample includes around 500,000 distinct CDR3 sequences, around 20% of them seen just once. Here the sequenced sample was peripheral blood mononuclear cells (PBMCs), taken when the disease was refractory, from a patient treated with antithyroid drugs. The receptors were sampled from a female donor with Graves disease. The CDR3 runs from the conserved cysteine through the conserved F or W. D genes are given only for firm matches. Some rows have no size entry. The others give once, few or many, or a class for an expanded clone.

d_call	clone_size	j_call	v_call	cdr3_aa	cdr3_nt
TRBD1	-	TRBJ2-7	TRBV5-1	CASSTVTRTGEDEQYF	TGCGCCAGCAGCACCGTGACCAGGACAGGGGAGGACGAGCAGTACTTC
TRBD2	-	TRBJ2-7	TRBV10-2	CASSEVGLAGVKAYEQYF	TGCGCCAGCAGTGAAGTCGGGCTAGCGGGAGTAAAAGCCTACGAGCAGTACTTC
-	-	TRBJ2-7	TRBV19	CATAGSSYEQYF	TGTGCCACCGCCGGGAGCTCCTACGAGCAGTACTTC
-	many	TRBJ2-7	TRBV25-1	CASSGGGEQYF	TGTGCCAGCAGCGGGGGCGGCGAGCAGTACTTC
TRBD2	-	TRBJ2-1	TRBV5-4	CASSFSTSGSYEQFF	TGTGCCAGCAGCTTTAGTACTAGCGGGAGCTATGAGCAGTTCTTC
TRBD2	many	TRBJ2-5	TRBV20-1	CSARSTSGSWETQYF	TGCAGTGCTAGGTCGACTAGCGGGAGTTGGGAGACCCAGTACTTC
-	many	TRBJ1-1	TRBV5-1	CASSLARGRTEAFF	TGCGCCAGCAGCTTGGCCAGAGGGCGCACTGAAGCTTTCTTT
TRBD1	few	TRBJ1-1	TRBV10-3	CAISESRGQGENTEAFF	TGTGCCATCAGTGAGTCCAGGGGACAGGGGGAGAACACTGAAGCTTTCTTT
TRBD1	many	TRBJ1-2	TRBV11-2	CASSFRFRDSNGYTF	TGTGCCAGCAGCTTCCGCTTCCGGGACAGCAACGGCTACACCTTC
TRBD1	-	TRBJ2-5	TRBV6-4	CASSYRDRKETQYF	TGTGCCAGCAGTTACCGGGACAGGAAAGAGACCCAGTACTTC
-	-	TRBJ2-1	TRBV12-3/TRBV12-4	CASSLRVGSYNEQFF	TGTGCCAGCAGTTTAAGGGTGGGCTCCTACAATGAGCAGTTCTTC
-	-	TRBJ2-7	TRBV7-6	CASASLTDSYEQYF	TGTGCCAGCGCGAGCTTGACAGACTCCTACGAGCAGTACTTC
TRBD1	few	TRBJ1-6	TRBV7-2	CASSSLTGNNSPLHF	TGTGCCAGCAGCTCCCTGACAGGGAATAATTCACCCCTCCACTTT
TRBD2	few	TRBJ2-2	TRBV6-2/TRBV6-3	CASSYLRAASGGGTGELFF	TGTGCCAGCAGTTATTTACGAGCGGCTTCGGGAGGTGGCACCGGGGAGCTGTTTTTT
-	-	TRBJ2-3	TRBV2	CASRLAAGTDTQYF	TGTGCCAGCAGGTTGGCAGCTGGCACAGATACGCAGTATTTT
-	few	TRBJ1-1	TRBV6-1	CASSESLGEGVLRGNTEAFF	TGTGCCAGCAGCGAATCCCTGGGGGAGGGGGTTCTCCGGGGAAACACTGAAGCTTTCTTT
TRBD1	-	TRBJ2-1	TRBV7-3	CASSLGGTGGDEQFF	TGTGCCAGCAGCTTAGGCGGGACAGGGGGCGATGAGCAGTTCTTC
TRBD1	-	TRBJ2-2	TRBV28	CASSFGQGVDTGELFF	TGTGCCAGCAGTTTTGGACAGGGAGTAGACACCGGGGAGCTGTTTTTT
-	few	TRBJ2-7	TRBV20-1	CSARDRPSYEQYF	TGCAGTGCTAGAGATCGCCCCTCCTACGAGCAGTACTTC
-	many	TRBJ1-1	TRBV5-1	CASTLIGGTEAFF	TGCGCCAGCACCCTAATTGGGGGCACTGAAGCTTTCTTT
-	-	TRBJ1-3	TRBV5-4	CASSFLDAGNTIYF	TGTGCCAGCAGCTTTCTGGATGCCGGAAACACCATATATTTT
-	many	TRBJ1-1	TRBV28	CASSTGGVNTEAFF	TGTGCCAGCAGCACCGGGGGGGTGAACACTGAAGCTTTCTTT